Listed here are 18 T cell receptor beta chains from one sample, sequenced in a study of blood T cell repertoires in COVID-19 (dated by TCRdb to 2018 to 2020). Libraries were built with the immunoSEQ multiplex PCR assay. TCRdb mirrors the immuneACCESS table, restricted to in-frame sequences. Some clones are absent from its copies; in checked studies, under half trace to an unresolved V gene, and the reason for the others is unknown. The sample contains tens of thousands of clones, 80% of them found a single time. Over 15% of the sample lies in the top ten. The sequencing input was peripheral blood. The receptors come from a woman aged 80 or over with acute or convalescent COVID-19.

The chain joins TRBV6-1 to TRBJ2-3, with 9 nucleotides matching TRBD1. V trimming: 2 bases; J trimming: 3 bases; junction bases outside the gene matches: 6. CDR3 length: 16 amino acids. Germline assignment: CDR1 MNHNS and CDR2 SASEGT. The CDR3 spells CASSEPGQGLTDTQYF. The CDR3 DNA is TGTGCCAGCAGTGAACCGGGACAGGGTCTGACAGATACGCAGTATTTT.

This chain uses TRBV7-2 with TRBJ1-3; D call uncertain. V lost 2 bases to trimming and J lost 3 bases, with 8 bases between them. This CDR3 has 14 residues. The germline V gene has CDR1 SGHTA and CDR2 FQGNSA. The CDR3 reads CASSLPGFGNTIYF. In DNA form, the CDR3 reads TGTGCCAGCAGCTTACCGGGGTTTGGAAACACCATATATTTT.

This chain links TRBV18 with TRBJ2-7; 8 nucleotides match TRBD2. Germline V gene lookup returns CDR1 KGHSH and CDR2 LQKENI. J lost 7 bases, V lost 0 bases, and 8 bases had no gene match. CDR3 length: 15 residues. CDR3 in amino acids: CASSPPDSGAFEQYF. CDR3 sequence (DNA): TGTGCCAGCTCACCACCCGATAGCGGGGCCTTTGAGCAGTACTTC. The whole variable domain, remainder taken from reference TRBV18 and TRBJ2-7, is NAGVMQNPRHLVRRRGQEARLRCSPMKGHSHVYWYRQLPEEGLKFMVYLQKENIIDESGMPKERFSAEFPKEGPSILRIQQVVRGDSAAYFCASSPPDSGAFEQYFGPGTRLTVT.

The rearrangement uses TRBV2 and TRBJ1-5; no definite D call. The CDR3 loop spans 15 amino acids. V lost 5 bases, J lost 6 bases, and 17 bases lay in between. Germline CDR1 and CDR2: SNHLY and FYNNEI. CDR3 in DNA: TGTGCCAGCAGTACTAGTGGGCCCGAAGGTCAGCCCCAGCATTTT. This gives the protein CASSTSGPEGQPQHF.

The chain has TRBV5-1 and TRBJ1-2, with 8 positions matching TRBD1. The CDR3 is made up of 13 amino acids. Unmatched junction bases numbered 2, after V lost 4 bases and J lost 3 bases. CDR1 is SGHRS and CDR2 is YFSETQ in the germline V gene. The CDR3 reads CASSADRDYGYTF. DNA of the CDR3: TGCGCCAGCAGCGCGGACAGGGACTATGGCTACACCTTC.

The chain recombines TRBV5-1 with TRBJ2-5; 9 bases fit TRBD1. Germline V gives CDR1 SGHRS, CDR2 YFSETQ. The junction had 13 bases not matched to a gene; V was cut back by 5 bases and J by 5 bases. The CDR3 consists of 16 residues. The CDR3 reads CASRYQLAGTGETQYF. In DNA, the CDR3 is TGCGCCAGCAGATACCAACTAGCCGGGACAGGGGAGACCCAGTACTTC.

CDR3 bases: TGTGCCAGCAGCCCAGGGTTTCGCTATGGCTACACCTTC. Its translation is CASSPGFRYGYTF. The V call is TRBV3-1 (or the pseudogene TRBV3-2), the J call TRBJ1-2; a possible D gene is TRBD1 (5 bases). The V end was cut by 4 bases, the J end by 4 bases, with 10 bases between. CDR3 length: 13 amino acids. From germline, CDR1 is LGHDT and CDR2 YNNKEL (reference sequence).

This chain uses TRBV19 with TRBJ2-7; 11 nucleotides agree with TRBD2. Per germline, CDR1 LNHDA and CDR2 SQIVND (reference sequence). This CDR3 has 17 residues. V gave up 5 bases and J gave up 0 bases; unmatched junction bases: 9. The CDR3 sequence: CASSPLAGGSSSYEQYF. Written as DNA, the CDR3 is TGTGCCAGTAGTCCGCTAGCGGGAGGCTCGAGCTCCTACGAGCAGTACTTC.

V is TRBV23-1 and J is TRBJ2-1; TRBD2 matches 11 bases. TRBV23-1 is known as an ORF, though its function is uncertain. The J segment lost 9 bases and the V segment lost 4 bases, leaving 11 bases of the junction unmatched. This CDR3 has 16 amino acids. The chain's CDR3 is CASSPKLAGVGLEQFF. CDR3 nucleotide sequence: TGCGCCAGCAGTCCGAAACTAGCGGGAGTAGGGCTTGAGCAGTTCTTC.

This clone was counted a few times. The V gene is TRBV7-2, the J gene TRBJ1-5; D gene unclear. The germline gives CDR1 SGHTA, CDR2 FQGNSA. The V end lost 3 bases, the J end lost 3 bases, and 6 bases lay between the germline ends. This CDR3 contains 13 residues. CDR3 residues: CASSLNSNQPQHF. The CDR3 region has the DNA TGTGCCAGCAGCTTGAACTCCAATCAGCCCCAGCATTTT.

The chain has TRBV3-1 (or the pseudogene TRBV3-2) and TRBJ1-3; a weak D match, TRBD1 (6 bases). CDR3 length: 14 amino acids. The germline gives CDR1 LGHDT, CDR2 YNNKEL (reference sequence). Trimming pared 4 bases from V and 4 bases from J, leaving 11 bases between. In DNA, the CDR3 is TGTGCCAGCAGCCCCGGGACAACCGGAAACACCATATATTTT. Translation gives CASSPGTTGNTIYF.

The chain recombines TRBV5-6 with TRBJ1-2; D uncertain. Trimming pared 4 bases from V and 3 bases from J, leaving 10 bases between. The CDR3 totals 13 residues. The V gene's germline CDR1 is SGHDT and CDR2 YYEEEE. The DNA of the CDR3 is TGTGCCAGCAGCCCGGTTGTCCACTATGGCTACACCTTC. Translation gives CASSPVVHYGYTF.

The CDR3, as DNA: TGTGCCAGCAGTTACGCGGGCCAGTCCGGAGATACGCAGTATTTT. Its translation is CASSYAGQSGDTQYF. The V gene is TRBV6-5, the J gene TRBJ2-3, with a weak D call TRBD2 (5 bases). Germline lookup yields CDR1 MNHEY and CDR2 SVGAGI. V gave up 2 bases and J gave up 5 bases, with 14 bases separating them. This CDR3 has 15 amino acids.

The V and J genes are TRBV11-3 and TRBJ2-1; D unresolved. Between the trimmed V and J ends, which lost 5 bases and 0 bases, there was a span of 11 bases. The CDR3 runs 15 residues. Germline lookup yields CDR1 SGHNT and CDR2 YENEEA. The CDR3 spells CASSPARSSYNEQFF. CDR3 in DNA: TGTGCCAGCAGCCCAGCGAGGAGCTCCTACAATGAGCAGTTCTTC.

The rearrangement links TRBV10-1 to TRBJ2-5; 8 bases map to TRBD2. The J segment lost 3 bases and the V segment lost 8 bases, leaving 11 bases of the junction unmatched. Germline loops: CDR1 WNHNN, CDR2 SYGVQD (reference sequence). The CDR3 extends over 15 amino acids. CDR3 DNA: TGCGCCAGCGTAGGGTATTCAGCGGGGGAAGAGACCCAGTACTTC. It yields the protein CASVGYSAGEETQYF.

The gene calls are TRBV6-4 and TRBJ2-2, with 10 bases that match TRBD2. CDR3 length: 16 residues. From germline, CDR1 is MRHNA and CDR2 SNTAGT. J was trimmed by 7 bases and V by 0 bases; bases with no gene match: 5. The CDR3 coding sequence is TGTGCCAGCAGTGACTCTCCTAGCGGGAGACGCGGGGAGCTGTTTTTT. Translated, it gives CASSDSPSGRRGELFF.

V usage is TRBV6-5 and J usage is TRBJ1-3; no clear D. This CDR3 has 14 amino acids. CDR1 and CDR2 (germline): MNHEY, SVGAGI. The V gene lost 5 bases and the J gene lost 2 bases, with 10 bases spanning the gap. The CDR3 here is CASSLVWTGNTIYF. CDR3 coding DNA: TGTGCCAGCAGTCTAGTCTGGACTGGAAACACCATATATTTT.

CDR3 sequence reads: CASSATSGIGNEQFF. As DNA, the CDR3 is TGTGCCAGCTCAGCGACTAGCGGGATTGGCAATGAGCAGTTCTTC. The J gene is TRBJ2-1, the V gene TRBV18, with 11 bases fitting TRBD2. V lost 5 bases to trimming and J lost 6 bases; unmatched junction nucleotides: 6. CDR1 KGHSH and CDR2 LQKENI come from the germline V gene. The CDR3 is 15 amino acids.